This T cell receptor (beta chain) appears in the sequencing data of a study of blood T cell repertoires in COVID-19. Study-wide context: The origin of the acute and convalescent COVID-19 samples was the United States, Italy and Spain.

Original processing notes: Amplification from reference gene primers served as the basis for estimated nucleated cell counts. Profiling relied on immunoSEQ multiplex PCR, and the TCRdb table lists in-frame clones only, not all of them. V and J calls and clone size are given by that table; D and trimming were obtained from the DNA. In the table there are over 60,000 clones, approximately 80% of which are singletons. Germline V gene data show CDR1 as SGHRS and CDR2 as YFSETQ. Trimming shortened V by 2 bases and J by 8 bases, and 14 bases separated the two germline ends. The CDR3 runs to 14 residues. Sequenced: peripheral blood. This sequence originates from a human donor in a cohort sampled during active COVID-19. This sequence joins TRBV5-1 and TRBJ2-1; no clear D gene. The CDR3 bases are TGCGCCAGCAGCTTAAACCGCGAGAGCGATGAGCAGTTCTTC. Protein: CASSLNRESDEQFF.